What follows are 26 T cell receptor beta chains derived from one specimen sequenced in a study of T cells in Graves' hyperthyroidism and ophthalmopathy. Regions amplified from RNA transcripts were the TCR beta CDR3 regions. A first-round RT-PCR of the TCR CDR3 used the HTBI primer set. TCRdb re-called the multiplex PCR reads through MiXCR, storing one row per CDR3 protein. This table holds some 760,000 distinct CDR3 sequences, about 15% found once. Sequenced sample: blood. Receptor source: a woman younger than 30 with Graves' hyperthyroidism.

This clonotype showed up just a few times. The chain has TRBV20-1 and TRBJ2-5; D unresolved. CDR3 size: 16 residues. The germline V gene encodes CDR1 DFQATT and CDR2 SNEGSKA (reference sequence). The V end lost 0 bases, the J end lost 9 bases, and 23 bases lay between the germline ends. The CDR3 DNA reads TGCAGTGCTAGAGATGAGAGATACAGTCACCTGTGGGCCCAGTACTTC. Translation: CSARDERYSHLWAQYF.

The chain is built from TRBV5-4 and TRBJ2-1; the D gene is possibly TRBD1 (5 bases). Germline CDR1 SGHNT, CDR2 YYREEE (reference sequence). V lost 1 base and J 1 base, leaving 18 bases between the germline ends. The CDR3 sequence is 18 residues long. The CDR3 DNA is TGTGCCAGCAGCTTGATTCTGTTTGCAGGGATGTCCTACAATGAGCAGTTCTTC. It encodes CASSLILFAGMSYNEQFF.

This clonotype showed up many times. The CDR3 DNA is TGCAGTGCTTACATTAGCGGGGGAAAAAGAGACTACGAGCAGTACTTC. It yields the protein CSAYISGGKRDYEQYF. The chain employs TRBV20-1 and TRBJ2-7; 9 nucleotides match TRBD2. The CDR3 consists of 16 residues. Per germline, CDR1 DFQATT and CDR2 SNEGSKA (reference sequence). Trimming took 5 bases from V and 3 from J; bases not matched to a gene: 14.

This chain joins TRBV19 and TRBJ2-2, with D perhaps given as TRBD1 or TRBD2 (5 bases each). The CDR3 sequence is 15 residues long. CDR1 is LNHDA, CDR2 SQIVND, per germline (reference sequence). Trimming left V 4 bases short and J 6 bases short, with 15 bases between. The CDR3 loop is CASSTGRLKSGELFF. In DNA form, the CDR3 reads TGTGCCAGTAGTACGGGACGGTTAAAGTCCGGGGAGCTGTTTTTT.

The rearrangement links TRBV4-1 to TRBJ2-3; D remains unclear. CDR3 length: 14 residues. The ends were cut back, 8 bases at V and 2 bases at J, with 14 bases in the middle. Germline CDR1 reads MGHRA; CDR2 reads YSYEKL. CDR3 protein: CASASFSHTDTQYF. The CDR3 coding sequence is TGCGCCAGCGCCAGTTTCTCCCACACAGATACGCAGTATTTT.

The chain carries TRBV5-4 and TRBJ1-1; tentatively, D is TRBD1 (6 bases). V was clipped by 5 bases and J by 3 bases, with 14 bases between them. From germline, CDR1 is SGHNT and CDR2 YYREEE (reference sequence). This CDR3 contains 14 residues. The DNA of the CDR3 is TGTGCCAGCAGTCCCGGGACAATGGACACTGAAGCTTTCTTT. It codes for CASSPGTMDTEAFF.

The chain couples TRBV6-5 to TRBJ2-7, with 7 bases matching TRBD2. In germline, CDR1 is MNHEY, CDR2 SVGAGI. This CDR3 has 15 amino acids. After removal of 0 bases from V and 2 bases from J, the junction contained 4 bases not matched to a gene. CDR3 amino acids: CASSYSSGTTYEQYF. CDR3 sequence (DNA): TGTGCCAGCAGTTACTCGTCCGGGACTACCTACGAGCAGTACTTC.

This clonotype was observed a few times. This chain joins TRBV12-3 or TRBV12-4 and TRBJ1-6; TRBD1 aligns across 11 bases. After removal of 7 bases from V and 10 bases from J, the junction contained 12 bases not matched to a gene. The CDR3 is 16 amino acids. This chain's CDR3 is CASTQSRTGGLSPLHF. For the CDR3, the DNA is TGTGCCAGCACCCAATCAAGGACAGGGGGCTTGTCACCCCTCCACTTT.

This clonotype was detected only a few times. One base away lies a much larger clone, so this may be a sequencing read error. The chain joins TRBV12-3 or TRBV12-4 to TRBJ2-2, with TRBD1 identical over 8 bases. The length of the CDR3 is 15 residues. The ends lost 6 bases at V and 5 bases at J; junction bases unmatched: 8. CDR3 region: CASSRNWDRTGELFF. As DNA, the CDR3 is TGTGCCAGCAGCAGAAACTGGGACAGGACCGGGGAGCTGTTTTTT.

This clonotype was seen more than once but under ten times. V usage is TRBV6-1 and J usage is TRBJ2-2; the D call may be TRBD1 or TRBD2 (7 bases each). Trimming removed 7 bases at V and 1 base at J, with 16 bases between. This CDR3 is built from 16 residues. Germline-derived CDR1 and CDR2 are MNHNS and SASEGT. CDR3 in amino acids: CASKGRGQVNTGELFF. The CDR3 nucleotides are TGTGCCAGCAAGGGGAGGGGGCAGGTGAACACCGGGGAGCTGTTTTTT.

This clonotype occurred many times. The chain uses TRBV12-3 or TRBV12-4 and TRBJ2-7; D may be TRBD2 (7 bases). This CDR3 has 13 amino acids. Trimming cost V 5 bases and J 6 bases, with 14 bases left between them. DNA of the CDR3: TGTGCCAGCAGTCCAAGGGGAGGGGGCGAGCAGTACTTC. Encoded protein: CASSPRGGGEQYF.

This clonotype turned up a few times. This rearrangement joins TRBV15 to TRBJ1-1, with D unclear. The germline V and J ends were trimmed by 0 bases and 3 bases, with 5 bases remaining between them. This CDR3 has 13 residues. In germline, CDR1 is LNHNV, CDR2 YYDKDF (reference sequence). In nucleotides, the CDR3 is TGTGCCACCAGCAGAGAACGGGACACTGAAGCTTTCTTT. Residues: CATSRERDTEAFF. The whole variable domain, filled in from reference TRBV15 and TRBJ1-1, reads DAMVIQNPRYQVTQFGKPVTLSCSQTLNHNVMYWYQQKSSQAPKLLFHYYDKDFNNEADTPDNFQSRRPNTSFCFLDIRSPGLGDTAMYLCATSRERDTEAFFGQGTRLTVV.

The table lists this clonotype with many counts. The chain employs TRBV18 and TRBJ1-1; D may be TRBD1 (5 bases). The V gene's germline CDR1 is KGHSH and CDR2 LQKENI. This CDR3 has 13 amino acids. V was pared by 3 bases and J by 11 bases, with 16 bases between. The CDR3 DNA is TGTGCCAGCTCACCCCAGGGAATGGAGTGGGCTTTCTTT. Translation gives CASSPQGMEWAFF.

This clonotype occurred many times. This chain links TRBV2 with TRBJ1-3; TRBD1 might be the D (5 bases). The CDR3 covers 17 residues. The V end lost 11 bases, the J end lost 2 bases, and 25 bases lay between the germline ends. From germline, CDR1 is SNHLY and CDR2 FYNNEI. The DNA for the CDR3 is TGTGCCGTACCGCAGCAGGGCCAAAATCGGACTGGAAACACCATATATTTT. Amino acid sequence: CAVPQQGQNRTGNTIYF.

This clonotype was seen many times. The chain combines TRBV2 with TRBJ1-1, with no clear D. V shed 4 bases and J shed 5 bases, with 11 bases lying between them. The CDR3 has 13 amino acids. Germline V gene data show CDR1 as SNHLY and CDR2 as FYNNEI. The CDR3 loop is CASSARTLTEAFF. The DNA of the CDR3 is TGTGCCAGCAGTGCCAGGACTCTGACTGAAGCTTTCTTT.

This clonotype was seen at least ten times. V is TRBV28 and J is TRBJ2-7; 11 nucleotides match TRBD2. The junction had 3 bases not matched to a gene; V was cut back by 11 bases and J by 3 bases. The CDR3 is 12 amino acids. Germline V lookup: CDR1 MDHEN, CDR2 SYDVKM. The CDR3 here is CAATSGSYEQYF. Here the CDR3 DNA reads TGTGCCGCTACTAGCGGGAGCTACGAGCAGTACTTC.

V and J are TRBV7-9 and TRBJ1-5; D is perhaps TRBD1 (6 bases). The CDR3 runs 16 residues. The V end lost 1 base, the J end lost 7 bases, and 17 bases lay between the germline ends. The germline V gene has CDR1 SEHNR and CDR2 FQNEAQ (reference sequence). CDR3 region: CASSLEGKGVGQPQHF. CDR3 bases: TGTGCCAGCAGCTTAGAGGGCAAGGGGGTGGGACAGCCCCAGCATTTT.

V usage is TRBV5-1 and J usage is TRBJ1-3, with TRBD1 matching over 7 bases. Trimming cost V 3 bases and J 1 base; bases outside gene matches: 4. CDR3 length equals 15 residues. Germline V lookup: CDR1 SGHRS, CDR2 YFSETQ. CDR3 in DNA: TGCGCCAGCAGCTCGAGACAGGGATCTGGAAACACCATATATTTT. This codes for CASSSRQGSGNTIYF.

The table lists this clonotype with many counts. The CDR3 loop reads CSARVVSGGHYNEQFF. The CDR3 nucleotides read TGCAGTGCTAGAGTGGTGTCGGGAGGTCACTACAATGAGCAGTTCTTC. The chain combines TRBV20-1 with TRBJ2-1, with 7 nucleotides matching TRBD2. Germline CDR1 DFQATT, CDR2 SNEGSKA (reference sequence). This CDR3 contains 16 residues. V lost 1 base, J lost 3 bases, and 9 bases stayed unmatched.

This clonotype showed up just a few times. This chain links TRBV12-3 or TRBV12-4 with TRBJ2-3, with D hard to call. Trimming cost V 4 bases and J 2 bases, with 10 bases left between them. The CDR3 loop spans 14 amino acids. The CDR3 DNA sequence: TGTGCCAGCAGTTCCCCATACTTCACAGATACGCAGTATTTT. It specifies CASSSPYFTDTQYF.

This clonotype was counted a few times. This chain connects TRBV6-2 or TRBV6-3 to TRBJ2-6, with D tentatively TRBD1 or TRBD2 (6 bases each). Germline CDR1 and CDR2: MNHEY and SVGEGT. With 4 bases removed from V and 5 bases from J, the gap between germline ends came to 12 bases. This CDR3 contains 15 residues. The CDR3 nucleotides are TGTGCCAGCAGTTTCACGGGGGCCAGGGCCAACGTCCTGACTTTC. Protein: CASSFTGARANVLTF.

This clonotype turned up a few times. The rearrangement uses TRBV12-3 or TRBV12-4 and TRBJ1-6, with D hard to call. CDR3 length: 13 residues. V gave up 5 bases and J gave up 13 bases, with 15 bases separating them. The CDR3 DNA reads as TGTGCCAGCAGTCGGGTGGGGTCTCGGCCCCTCCACTTT. Its translation is CASSRVGSRPLHF.

This clonotype was detected many times. The chain carries TRBV9 and TRBJ2-1, with D possibly TRBD1 on 6 matching bases. Looked up from germline, CDR1 is SGDLS and CDR2 is YYNGEE. The ends were cut back, 3 bases at V and 9 bases at J, with 10 bases in the middle. The CDR3 covers 12 residues. The CDR3 region is CASSATGIEQFF. As DNA, the CDR3 is TGTGCCAGCAGCGCTACAGGGATTGAGCAGTTCTTC.

This clonotype was counted a few times. The missing conserved phenylalanine or tryptophan at the end of this CDR3 makes a read error likely. V usage is TRBV15 and J usage is TRBJ1-1; 7 positions agree with TRBD1. The germline CDR1 and CDR2 sequences are LNHNV and YYDKDF (reference sequence). V shed 0 bases and J 5 bases; nucleotides not matched to a gene: 6. The CDR3 is made up of 15 amino acids. CDR3 bases: TGTGCCACCAGCAGAGATGAAGAGGGGGCAACTGAAGCTTTCTCT. Protein: CATSRDEEGATEAFS.

This clonotype was seen a few times. The J gene is TRBJ2-2, the V gene TRBV6-2 or TRBV6-3, with 10 bases fitting TRBD2. CDR3 length: 16 amino acids. The ends lost 2 bases at V and 5 bases at J; junction bases unmatched: 5. Germline loops: CDR1 MNHEY, CDR2 SVGEGT. The CDR3 protein is CASSYSSGRITGELFF. In nucleotides, the CDR3 is TGTGCCAGCAGTTACAGTAGCGGGAGGATTACCGGGGAGCTGTTTTTT.

This clonotype has at least ten counts. The chain has TRBV28 and TRBJ2-1; a possible D gene is TRBD2 (6 bases). The V end was cut by 3 bases, the J end by 4 bases, with 19 bases between. The CDR3 covers 17 residues. Per germline, CDR1 MDHEN and CDR2 SYDVKM. The CDR3 loop is CASSFRIGTGFYNEQFF. DNA for the CDR3: TGTGCCAGCAGTTTTCGGATCGGGACTGGATTTTACAATGAGCAGTTCTTC. The whole variable domain, filled in from reference TRBV28 and TRBJ2-1, reads DVKVTQSSRYLVKRTGEKVFLECVQDMDHENMFWYRQDPGLGLRLIYFSYDVKMKEKGDIPEGYSVSREKKERFSLILESASTNQTSMYLCASSFRIGTGFYNEQFFGPGTRLTVL.